What follows describes a single T cell receptor beta chain. The antigen is not known. CDR3 size: 13 residues. CDR1 and CDR2 (germline): MNHNS, SASEGT. The junction had 8 bases not matched to a gene; V was cut back by 11 bases and J by 3 bases. The data originate from a study of shared clonotypes between healthy human individuals. Study results and caveats: For sorted subsets, rarefaction showed incomplete sequencing despite large depth.

The repertoire was sequenced with immunoSEQ multiplex PCR; TCRdb's copy has only in-frame clones and lacks some. The sample consists of over a million clones, around 82% of them appearing once. V gene TRBV6-1 combines with J gene TRBJ1-2; 8 positions match TRBD1. Sequencing was done on a sample of memory CD4+ T cells from PBMCs. Subset denoted: CD45RA-negative fraction. The receptor comes from a man aged 18 to 30 in good health. Some clones in this sample may be carry-over from other donors' samples. The CDR3 spells CAGRQGNDYGYTF. DNA for the CDR3: TGTGCCGGCCGACAGGGGAACGACTATGGCTACACCTTC.